One T cell receptor beta chain is described in this entry. Its antigen is still unknown. It was with unique molecular identifiers that the TCRbeta library was prepared. One entry per CDR3 protein results from TCRdb running MiXCR on the PCR reads. The table shows about 980,000 distinct CDR3 sequences, with roughly 29% occurring only once. The data belong to a study of T-cell reconstitution after alpha-beta-depleted transplantation in children. Overall study results and limits: The main origin of T-cell counts and diversity one year after transplant was newly produced T cells. Reportedly, roughly two months post-transplant, alpha-beta T cells arose from several hundred expanded graft clones.

In germline, CDR1 is SGHRS, CDR2 YFSETQ. V was cut by 4 bases and J by 4 bases, with 21 bases left in between. This CDR3 is built from 16 residues. Sequences were derived from PBMCs, mostly from graft donor cells, sampled 360 days after TCRalphabeta/CD19-depleted stem cell transplant. V is TRBV5-1 and J is TRBJ2-7; a weak D match, TRBD2 (6 bases). The source of this sequence is a boy in the first two years of life who had a stem cell transplant for SCID, so the T cells may come from the graft donor. CDR3 amino acids: CASSPNWRVRSYEQYF. Here the CDR3 DNA reads TGCGCCAGCAGCCCGAATTGGAGGGTCAGGTCTTACGAGCAGTACTTC.